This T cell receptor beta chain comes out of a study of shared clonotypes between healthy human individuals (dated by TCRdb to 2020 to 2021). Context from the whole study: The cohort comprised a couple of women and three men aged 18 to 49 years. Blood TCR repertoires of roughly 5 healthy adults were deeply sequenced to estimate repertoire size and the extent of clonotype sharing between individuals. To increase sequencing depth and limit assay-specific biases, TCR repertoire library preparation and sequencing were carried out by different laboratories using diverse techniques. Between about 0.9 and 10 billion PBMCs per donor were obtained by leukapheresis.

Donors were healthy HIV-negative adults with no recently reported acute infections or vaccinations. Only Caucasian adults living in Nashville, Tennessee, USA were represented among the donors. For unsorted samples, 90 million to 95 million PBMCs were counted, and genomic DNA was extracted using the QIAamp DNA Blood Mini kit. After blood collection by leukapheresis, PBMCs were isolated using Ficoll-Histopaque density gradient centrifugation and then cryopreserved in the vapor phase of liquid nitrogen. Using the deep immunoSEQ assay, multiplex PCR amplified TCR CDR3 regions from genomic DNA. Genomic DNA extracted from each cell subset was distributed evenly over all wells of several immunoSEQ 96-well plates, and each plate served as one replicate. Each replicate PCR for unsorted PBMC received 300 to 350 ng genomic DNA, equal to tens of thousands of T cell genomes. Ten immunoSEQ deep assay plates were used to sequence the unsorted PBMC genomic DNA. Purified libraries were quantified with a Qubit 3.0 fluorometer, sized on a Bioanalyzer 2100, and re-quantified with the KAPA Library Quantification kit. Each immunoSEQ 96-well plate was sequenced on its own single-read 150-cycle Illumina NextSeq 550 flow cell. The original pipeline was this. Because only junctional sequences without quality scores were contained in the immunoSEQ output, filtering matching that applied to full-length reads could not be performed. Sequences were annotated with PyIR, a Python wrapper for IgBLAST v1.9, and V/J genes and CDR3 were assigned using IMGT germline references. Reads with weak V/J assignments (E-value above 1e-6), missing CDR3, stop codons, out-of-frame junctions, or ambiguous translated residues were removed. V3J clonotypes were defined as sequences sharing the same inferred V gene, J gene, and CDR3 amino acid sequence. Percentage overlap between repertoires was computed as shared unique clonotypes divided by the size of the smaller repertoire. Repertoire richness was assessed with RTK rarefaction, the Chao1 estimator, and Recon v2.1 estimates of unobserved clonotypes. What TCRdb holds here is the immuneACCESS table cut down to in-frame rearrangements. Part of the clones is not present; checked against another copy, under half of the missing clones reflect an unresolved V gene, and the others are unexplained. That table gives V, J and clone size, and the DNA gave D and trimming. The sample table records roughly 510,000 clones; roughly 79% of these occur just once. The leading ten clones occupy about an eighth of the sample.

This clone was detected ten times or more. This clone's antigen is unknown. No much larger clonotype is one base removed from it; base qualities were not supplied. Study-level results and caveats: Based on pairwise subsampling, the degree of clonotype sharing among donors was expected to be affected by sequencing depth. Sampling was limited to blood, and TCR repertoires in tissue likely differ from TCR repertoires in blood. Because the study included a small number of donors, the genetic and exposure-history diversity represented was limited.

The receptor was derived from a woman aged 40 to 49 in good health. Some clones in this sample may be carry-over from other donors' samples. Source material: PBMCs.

The DNA sequence is given as TGTGCCAGTAGTATAGGAGTCCTCCAGTACTTC. This codes for CASSIGVLQYF. The sequence joins TRBV19 to TRBJ2-7; a confident D gene designation cannot be given. The germline V gene (reference sequence) yields LNHDA for CDR1 and SQIVND for CDR2. Counted from cysteine to phenylalanine, this CDR3 has 11 amino acids. Only CDR3 DNA is held: 33 bases, read in frame from base 1. V is shortened by 1 base, J by 10 bases, and the region joining them spans 8 bases.